Sequencing of this T cell receptor beta chain was carried out in a study of T-cell reconstitution after alpha-beta-depleted transplantation in children. Study outcomes and limitations: Expanded clones from the graft, numbering several hundred, reportedly supplied alpha-beta T cells about two months after transplant.

Germline values: CDR1 DFQATT, CDR2 SNEGSKA (reference sequence). There are 14 residues in the CDR3. The V and J ends lost 0 bases and 10 bases, in that order; junction bases with no gene match: 8. A library of TCRbeta sequences, prepared with unique molecular identifiers, was generated. Each CDR3 protein is one row after TCRdb ran MiXCR on the PCR reads. The sample lists around 580,000 distinct CDR3 sequences, around 27% seen once, with 30% to 40% in the top ten. A few counts support this clonotype. Antigen specificity is unknown. V and J are TRBV20-1 and TRBJ1-2; 10 bases align to TRBD1. The sequencing here drew on PBMCs, taken before TCRalphabeta/CD19-depleted stem cell transplant. The sequence derives from a boy under three years old with Wiskott-Aldrich syndrome, due to receive a stem cell transplant. The CDR3 here is CSARDPMGQGIYTF. The CDR3 DNA reads TGCAGTGCTAGAGACCCCATGGGACAGGGGATCTACACCTTC.